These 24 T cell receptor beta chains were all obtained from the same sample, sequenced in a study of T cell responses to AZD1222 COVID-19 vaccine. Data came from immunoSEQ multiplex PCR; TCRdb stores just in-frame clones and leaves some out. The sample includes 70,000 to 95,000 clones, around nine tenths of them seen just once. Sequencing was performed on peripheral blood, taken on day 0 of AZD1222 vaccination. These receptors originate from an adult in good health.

The CDR3: CAWSAGQNYGYTF. The CDR3 DNA follows: TGTGCCTGGAGCGCAGGTCAGAACTATGGCTACACCTTC. The V gene is TRBV30, the J gene TRBJ1-2; D not resolved. The CDR3 has 13 residues. Trimming cost V 3 bases and J 2 bases, with 10 bases left between them. The germline CDR1 and CDR2 sequences are GTSNPN and SVGIG (reference sequence).

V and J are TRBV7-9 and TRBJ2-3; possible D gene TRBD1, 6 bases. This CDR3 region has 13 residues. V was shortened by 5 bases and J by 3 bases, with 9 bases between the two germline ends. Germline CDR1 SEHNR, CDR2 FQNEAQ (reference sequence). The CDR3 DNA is TGTGCCAGCAGCGTCAGGGGAACAGATACGCAGTATTTT. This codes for CASSVRGTDTQYF.

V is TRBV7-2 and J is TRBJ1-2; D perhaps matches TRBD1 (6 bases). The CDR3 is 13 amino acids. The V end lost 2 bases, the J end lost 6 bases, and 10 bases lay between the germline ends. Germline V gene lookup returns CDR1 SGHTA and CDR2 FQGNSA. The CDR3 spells CASSLSSGDGYTF. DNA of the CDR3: TGTGCCAGCAGCTTAAGTTCAGGGGATGGCTACACCTTC.

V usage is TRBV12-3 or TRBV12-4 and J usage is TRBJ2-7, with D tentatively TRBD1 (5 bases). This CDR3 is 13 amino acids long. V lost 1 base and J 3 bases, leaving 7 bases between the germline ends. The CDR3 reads CASSLGTIYEQYF. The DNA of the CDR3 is TGTGCCAGCAGTTTAGGGACAATCTACGAGCAGTACTTC.

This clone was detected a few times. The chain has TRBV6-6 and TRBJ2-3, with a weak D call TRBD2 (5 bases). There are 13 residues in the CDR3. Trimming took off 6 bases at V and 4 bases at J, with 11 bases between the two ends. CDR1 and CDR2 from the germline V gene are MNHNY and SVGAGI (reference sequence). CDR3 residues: CASSQARADTQYF. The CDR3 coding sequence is TGTGCCAGCAGCCAAGCGAGGGCAGATACGCAGTATTTT.

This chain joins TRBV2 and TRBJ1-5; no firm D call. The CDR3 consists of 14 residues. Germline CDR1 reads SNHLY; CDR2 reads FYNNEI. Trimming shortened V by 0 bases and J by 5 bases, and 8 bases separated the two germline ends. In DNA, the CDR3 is TGTGCCAGCAGTGAAGCCGAGGCCCATCAGCCCCAGCATTTT. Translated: CASSEAEAHQPQHF.

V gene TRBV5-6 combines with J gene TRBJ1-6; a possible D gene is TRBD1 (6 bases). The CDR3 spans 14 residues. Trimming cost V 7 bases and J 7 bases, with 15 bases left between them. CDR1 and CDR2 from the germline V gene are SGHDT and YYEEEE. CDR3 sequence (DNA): TGTGCCAGCCAGGGGTTCGGGGGGAATTCACCCCTCCACTTT. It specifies CASQGFGGNSPLHF.

This chain's CDR3 is CASSGLGYNEQFF. The CDR3 DNA reads TGTGCCAGCAGCGGACTAGGTTACAATGAGCAGTTCTTC. The genes are TRBV12-3 or TRBV12-4 and TRBJ2-1; the match to TRBD2 covers 7 bases. The junction had 3 bases not matched to a gene; V was cut back by 6 bases and J by 4 bases. This CDR3 has 13 amino acids.

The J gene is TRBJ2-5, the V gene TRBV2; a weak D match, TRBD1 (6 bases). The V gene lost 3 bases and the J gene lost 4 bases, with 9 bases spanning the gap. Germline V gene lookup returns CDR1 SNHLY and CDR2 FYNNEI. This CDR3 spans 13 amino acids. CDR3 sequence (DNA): TGTGCCAGCAGTGAGAGGGGGACAGAGACCCAGTACTTC. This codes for CASSERGTETQYF.

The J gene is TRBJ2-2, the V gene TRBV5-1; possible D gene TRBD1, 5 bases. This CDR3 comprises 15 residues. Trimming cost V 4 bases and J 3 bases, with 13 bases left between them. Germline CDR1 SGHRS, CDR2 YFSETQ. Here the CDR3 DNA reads TGCGCCAGCAGCCGGCAGGGCAGCGACACCGGGGAGCTGTTTTTT. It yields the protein CASSRQGSDTGELFF.

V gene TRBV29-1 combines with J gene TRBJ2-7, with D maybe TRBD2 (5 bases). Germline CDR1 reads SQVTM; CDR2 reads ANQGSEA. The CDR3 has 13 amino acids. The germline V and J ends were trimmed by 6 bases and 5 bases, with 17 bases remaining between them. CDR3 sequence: CSVEEDTSDEQYF. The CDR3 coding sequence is TGCAGCGTCGAGGAGGATACGTCCGACGAGCAGTACTTC.

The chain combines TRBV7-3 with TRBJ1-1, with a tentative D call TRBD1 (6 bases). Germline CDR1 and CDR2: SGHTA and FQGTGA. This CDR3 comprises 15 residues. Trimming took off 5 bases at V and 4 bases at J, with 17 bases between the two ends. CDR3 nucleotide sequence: TGTGCCAGCAGCGACAGGATCCCGCGGGCCACTGAAGCTTTCTTT. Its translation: CASSDRIPRATEAFF.

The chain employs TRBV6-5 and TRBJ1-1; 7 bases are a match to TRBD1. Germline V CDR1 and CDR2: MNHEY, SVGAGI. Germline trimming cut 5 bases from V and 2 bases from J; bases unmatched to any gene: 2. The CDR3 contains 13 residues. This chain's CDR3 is CASSRTGNTEAFF. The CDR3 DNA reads TGTGCCAGCAGTCGGACAGGCAACACTGAAGCTTTCTTT.

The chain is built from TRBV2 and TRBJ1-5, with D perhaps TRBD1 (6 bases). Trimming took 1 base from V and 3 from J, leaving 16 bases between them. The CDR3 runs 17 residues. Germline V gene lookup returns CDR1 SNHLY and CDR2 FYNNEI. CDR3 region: CASSEGGGGPFNQPQHF. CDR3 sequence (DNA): TGTGCCAGCAGTGAAGGGGGAGGGGGTCCTTTCAATCAGCCCCAGCATTTT.

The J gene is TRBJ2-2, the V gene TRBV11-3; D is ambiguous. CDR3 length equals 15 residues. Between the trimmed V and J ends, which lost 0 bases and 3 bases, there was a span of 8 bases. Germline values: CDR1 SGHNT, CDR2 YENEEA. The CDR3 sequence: CASSLDGSHTGELFF. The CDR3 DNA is TGTGCCAGCAGCTTAGACGGCAGTCACACCGGGGAGCTGTTTTTT.

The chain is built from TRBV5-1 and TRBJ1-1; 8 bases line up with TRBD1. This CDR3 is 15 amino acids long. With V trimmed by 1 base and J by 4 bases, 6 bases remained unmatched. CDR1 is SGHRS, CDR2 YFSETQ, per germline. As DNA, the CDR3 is TGCGCCAGCAGCTTGCAGGGGGCGCAGGGCACTGAAGCTTTCTTT. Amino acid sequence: CASSLQGAQGTEAFF.

The CDR3 region is CASSGDSSGNTIYF. The CDR3 DNA is TGCGCCAGCAGCGGGGACTCCTCTGGAAACACCATATATTTT. The rearrangement joins TRBV5-1 to TRBJ1-3; TRBD1 might be the D (5 bases). The V gene lost 4 bases and the J gene lost 0 bases, with 8 bases spanning the gap. The CDR3 is 14 amino acids. CDR1 is SGHRS and CDR2 is YFSETQ in the germline V gene.

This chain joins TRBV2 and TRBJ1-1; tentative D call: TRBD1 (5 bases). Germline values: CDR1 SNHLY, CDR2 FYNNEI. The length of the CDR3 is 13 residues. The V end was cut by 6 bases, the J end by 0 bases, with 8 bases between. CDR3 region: CASRTDMNTEAFF. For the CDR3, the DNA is TGTGCCAGCAGGACAGACATGAACACTGAAGCTTTCTTT.

CDR3 sequence reads: CASSSGGAMETQYF. The CDR3 region has the DNA TGTGCCAGCAGCTCAGGGGGCGCGATGGAGACCCAGTACTTC. The rearrangement links TRBV11-3 to TRBJ2-5; 8 nucleotides match TRBD1. The J segment lost 5 bases and the V segment lost 4 bases, leaving 6 bases of the junction unmatched. This CDR3 contains 14 residues. The germline gives CDR1 SGHNT, CDR2 YENEEA. Variable domain in full (rest from reference TRBV11-3 and TRBJ2-5): EAGVVQSPRYKIIEKKQPVAFWCNPISGHNTLYWYLQNLGQGPELLIRYENEEAVDDSQLPKDRFSAERLKGVDSTLKIQPAELGDSAVYLCASSSGGAMETQYFGPGTRLLVL.

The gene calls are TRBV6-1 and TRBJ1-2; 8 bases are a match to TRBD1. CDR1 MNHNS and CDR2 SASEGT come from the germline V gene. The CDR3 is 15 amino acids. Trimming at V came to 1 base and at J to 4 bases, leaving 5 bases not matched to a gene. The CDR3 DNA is TGTGCCAGCAGTGAAGAGGGACAGGTCCTCTATGGCTACACCTTC. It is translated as CASSEEGQVLYGYTF.

In nucleotides, the CDR3 is TGTGCCAGCAGCCCCGGCGGTCTAGCGTCCTACAATGAGCAGTTCTTC. This sequence encodes CASSPGGLASYNEQFF. The chain is built from TRBV5-4 and TRBJ2-1; possibly TRBD2 for D (6 bases). The V gene lost 4 bases and the J gene lost 1 base, with 15 bases spanning the gap. Germline assignment: CDR1 SGHNT and CDR2 YYREEE (reference sequence). The CDR3 is made up of 16 amino acids.

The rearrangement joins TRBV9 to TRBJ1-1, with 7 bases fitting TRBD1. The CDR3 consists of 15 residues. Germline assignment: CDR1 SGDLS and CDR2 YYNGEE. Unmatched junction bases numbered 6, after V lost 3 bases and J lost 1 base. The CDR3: CASSEGASSNTEAFF. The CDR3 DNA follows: TGTGCCAGCAGCGAGGGGGCATCGTCGAACACTGAAGCTTTCTTT.

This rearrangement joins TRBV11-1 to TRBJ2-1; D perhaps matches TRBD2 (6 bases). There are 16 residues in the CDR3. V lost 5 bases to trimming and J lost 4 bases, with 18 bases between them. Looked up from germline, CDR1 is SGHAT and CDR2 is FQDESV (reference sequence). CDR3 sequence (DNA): TGTGCCAGCAGCCCCAATGGGGGGACCCAATACAATGAGCAGTTCTTC. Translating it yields CASSPNGGTQYNEQFF.

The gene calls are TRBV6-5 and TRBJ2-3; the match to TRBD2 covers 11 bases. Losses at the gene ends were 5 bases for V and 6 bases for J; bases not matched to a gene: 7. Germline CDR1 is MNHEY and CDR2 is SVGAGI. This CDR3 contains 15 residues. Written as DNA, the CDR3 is TGTGCCAGCAGTCACTTAGCGGGGGGGCGGGATACGCAGTATTTT. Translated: CASSHLAGGRDTQYF.